Described below is a single TCR beta chain sequence and its context. Its matching antigen is unknown. TCRdb recomputed calls from the RACE reads with MiXCR, one row per CDR3 protein. This table has approximately 100,000 distinct CDR3 sequences, 10% to 15% appearing once. CDR1 and CDR2 from the germline V gene are SGHAT and FQNNGV. With 5 bases removed from V and 0 bases from J, the gap between germline ends came to 14 bases. The CDR3 consists of 16 residues. As for time point: pre-sensitization, week 0. Treatment defined: therapeutic diphenylcyclopropenone sensitization with weekly scalp DPC. The entry originates in a study of human T cells and chemical hapten exposure. Study at large: The study sensitized with 2% DPC on a 2 cm by 2 cm patch of upper inner arm skin. Patch tests of 0.01% DPC on the upper back were read at 6 days.

General study findings and limits: Significantly more large CDR3 similarity clusters arose among expanded TCRs than among controls.

The source was whole blood, collected in connection with sensitization to the hapten diphenylcyclopropenone (DPC). The receptor's source is a woman aged 45-65 years with alopecia areata. Some clones in this sample may be carry-over from other donors' samples. This rearrangement joins TRBV11-2 to TRBJ2-1; a possible D gene is TRBD1 (7 bases). CDR3 residues: CASSGGTVLSYNEQFF. In DNA, the CDR3 is TGTGCCAGCAGCGGGGGGACAGTCCTCTCCTACAATGAGCAGTTCTTC.